The T cell receptor (beta chain) under discussion was sequenced for a study of blood T cell repertoires in COVID-19. Study context: Acute-phase and convalescent COVID-19 samples originated in the United States, Italy and Spain.

TCRdb's copy holds only in-frame clones and misses some; the assay was immunoSEQ multiplex PCR. The data show 250,000 to 300,000 clones, with roughly 85% seen just once and about 3% held by the top ten. The CDR3 runs 14 residues. Germline values: CDR1 LNHDA, CDR2 SQIVND (reference sequence). V dropped 5 bases and J dropped 6; count of bases not matched to a gene: 1. The receptor's source is a woman in her 30s with active or convalescent COVID-19. The chain recombines TRBV19 with TRBJ2-2; 12 bases are shared with TRBD2. The sample consisted of peripheral blood. DNA for the CDR3: TGTGCCAGTAGTCTAGCGGGGGGGCCCGGGGAGCTGTTTTTT. Amino acids: CASSLAGGPGELFF.